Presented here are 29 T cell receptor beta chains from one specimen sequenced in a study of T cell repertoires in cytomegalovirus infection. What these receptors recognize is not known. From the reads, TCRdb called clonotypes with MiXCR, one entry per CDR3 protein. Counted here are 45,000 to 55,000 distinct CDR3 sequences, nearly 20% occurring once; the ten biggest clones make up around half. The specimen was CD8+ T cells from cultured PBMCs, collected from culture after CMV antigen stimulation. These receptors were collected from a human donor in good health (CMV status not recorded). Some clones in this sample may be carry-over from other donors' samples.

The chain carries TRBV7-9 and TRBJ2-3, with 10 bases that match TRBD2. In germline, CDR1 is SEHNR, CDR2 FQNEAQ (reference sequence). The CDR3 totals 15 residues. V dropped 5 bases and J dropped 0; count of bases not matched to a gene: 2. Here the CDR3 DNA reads TGTGCCAGCAGCCTGACTAGCGGGAGCACAGATACGCAGTATTTT. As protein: CASSLTSGSTDTQYF.

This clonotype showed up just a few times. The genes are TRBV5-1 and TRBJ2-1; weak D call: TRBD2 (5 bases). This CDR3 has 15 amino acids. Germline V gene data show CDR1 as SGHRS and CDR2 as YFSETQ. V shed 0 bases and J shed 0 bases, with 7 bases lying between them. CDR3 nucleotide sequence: TGCGCCAGCAGCTTGGAAGGGAGCTCCTACAATGAGCAGTTCTTC. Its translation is CASSLEGSSYNEQFF.

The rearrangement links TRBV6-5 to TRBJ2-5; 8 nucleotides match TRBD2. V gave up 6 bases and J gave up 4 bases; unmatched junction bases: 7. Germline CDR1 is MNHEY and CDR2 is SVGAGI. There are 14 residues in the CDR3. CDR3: CASSLAGRVETQYF. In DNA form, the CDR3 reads TGTGCCAGCAGCTTAGCGGGGCGGGTAGAGACCCAGTACTTC.

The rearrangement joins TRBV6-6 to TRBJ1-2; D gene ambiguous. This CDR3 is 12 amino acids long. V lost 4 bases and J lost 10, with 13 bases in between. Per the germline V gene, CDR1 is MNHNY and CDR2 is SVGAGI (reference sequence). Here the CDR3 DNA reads TGTGCCAGCAGTTCCGATTTCCTCGTCTACACCTTC. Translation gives CASSSDFLVYTF.

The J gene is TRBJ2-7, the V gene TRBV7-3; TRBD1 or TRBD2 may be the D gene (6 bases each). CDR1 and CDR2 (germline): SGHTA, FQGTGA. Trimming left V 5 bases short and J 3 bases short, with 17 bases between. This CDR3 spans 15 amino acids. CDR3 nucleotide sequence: TGTGCCAGCAGCGCCCTGGGGGGCTCCGGCTACGAGCAGTACTTC. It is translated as CASSALGGSGYEQYF.

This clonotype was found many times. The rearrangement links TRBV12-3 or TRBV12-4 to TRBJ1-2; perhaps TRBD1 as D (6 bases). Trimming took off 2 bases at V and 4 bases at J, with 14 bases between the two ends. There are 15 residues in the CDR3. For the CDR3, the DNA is TGTGCCAGCAGTTTACCCATACAGGGCTCCTATGGCTACACCTTC. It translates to CASSLPIQGSYGYTF.

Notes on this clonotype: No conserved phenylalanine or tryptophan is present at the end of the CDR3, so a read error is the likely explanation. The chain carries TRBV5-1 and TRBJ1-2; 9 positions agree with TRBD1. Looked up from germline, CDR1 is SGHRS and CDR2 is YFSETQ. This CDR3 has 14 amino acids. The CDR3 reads CAGSPRQGVSHYTS. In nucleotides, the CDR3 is TGCGCCGGCAGCCCCCGACAGGGGGTGAGTCACTACACCTCC.

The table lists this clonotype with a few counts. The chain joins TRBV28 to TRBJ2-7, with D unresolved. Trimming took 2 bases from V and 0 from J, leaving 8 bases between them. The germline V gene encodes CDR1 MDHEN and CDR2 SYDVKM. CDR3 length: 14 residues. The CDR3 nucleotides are TGTGCCAGCAGTTTAGTTCAGAACTCCTACGAGCAGTACTTC. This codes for CASSLVQNSYEQYF.

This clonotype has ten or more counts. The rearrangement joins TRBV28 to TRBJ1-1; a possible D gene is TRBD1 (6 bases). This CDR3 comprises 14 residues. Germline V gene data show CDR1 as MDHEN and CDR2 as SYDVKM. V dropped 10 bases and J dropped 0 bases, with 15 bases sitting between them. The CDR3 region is CAIRGGSMNTEAFF. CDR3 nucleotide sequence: TGTGCCATCCGAGGGGGGAGCATGAACACTGAAGCTTTCTTT. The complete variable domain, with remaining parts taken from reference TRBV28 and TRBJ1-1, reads DVKVTQSSRYLVKRTGEKVFLECVQDMDHENMFWYRQDPGLGLRLIYFSYDVKMKEKGDIPEGYSVSREKKERFSLILESASTNQTSMYLCAIRGGSMNTEAFFGQGTRLTVV.

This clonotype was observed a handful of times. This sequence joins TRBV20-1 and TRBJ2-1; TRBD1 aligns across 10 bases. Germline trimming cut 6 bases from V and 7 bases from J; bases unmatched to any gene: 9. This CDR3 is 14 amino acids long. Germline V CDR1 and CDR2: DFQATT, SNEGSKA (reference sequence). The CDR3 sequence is CSAPRRDRGNEQFF. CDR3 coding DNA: TGCAGTGCCCCGAGAAGGGACAGGGGTAATGAGCAGTTCTTC.

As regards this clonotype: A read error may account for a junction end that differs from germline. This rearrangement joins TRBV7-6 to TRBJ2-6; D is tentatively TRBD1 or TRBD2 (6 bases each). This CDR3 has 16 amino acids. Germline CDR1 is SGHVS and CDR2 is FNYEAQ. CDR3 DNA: TGTGCCAGCAGCTTAGCCGGGGGCTCTGGGGCCAACGTCCAGACTTTC. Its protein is CASSLAGGSGANVQTF. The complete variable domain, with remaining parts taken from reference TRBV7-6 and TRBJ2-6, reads GAGVSQSPRYKVTKRGQDVALRCDPISGHVSLYWYRQALGQGPEFLTYFNYEAQQDKSGLPNDRFSAERPEGSISTLTIQRTEQRDSAMYRCASSLAGGSGANVQTFGAGSRLTVL.

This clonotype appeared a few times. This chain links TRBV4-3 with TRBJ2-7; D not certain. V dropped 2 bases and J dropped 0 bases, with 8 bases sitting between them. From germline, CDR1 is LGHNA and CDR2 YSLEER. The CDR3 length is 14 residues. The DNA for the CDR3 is TGCGCCAGCAGCCAAAACAGAGGCTCCTACGAGCAGTACTTC. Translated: CASSQNRGSYEQYF.

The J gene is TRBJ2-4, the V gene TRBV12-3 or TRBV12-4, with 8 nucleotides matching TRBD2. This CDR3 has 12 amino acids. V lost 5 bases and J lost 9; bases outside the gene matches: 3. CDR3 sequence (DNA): TGTGCCAGCAGTCCGGGAGGGGGCATTCAGTACTTC. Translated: CASSPGGGIQYF.

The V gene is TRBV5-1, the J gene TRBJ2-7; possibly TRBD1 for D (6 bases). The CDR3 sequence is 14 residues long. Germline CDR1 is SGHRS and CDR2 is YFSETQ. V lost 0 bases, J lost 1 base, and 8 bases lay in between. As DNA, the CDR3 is TGCGCCAGCAGCTTGGCGGGACATTCCTACGAGCAGTACTTC. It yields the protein CASSLAGHSYEQYF. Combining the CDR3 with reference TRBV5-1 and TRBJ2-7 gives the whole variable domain KAGVTQTPRYLIKTRGQQVTLSCSPISGHRSVSWYQQTPGQGLQFLFEYFSETQRNKGNFPGRFSGRQFSNSRSEMNVSTLELGDSALYLCASSLAGHSYEQYFGPGTRLTVT.

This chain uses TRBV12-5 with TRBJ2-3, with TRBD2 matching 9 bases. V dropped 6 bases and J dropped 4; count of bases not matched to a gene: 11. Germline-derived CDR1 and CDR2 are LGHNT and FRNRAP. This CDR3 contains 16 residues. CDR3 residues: CASGPPREREADTQYF. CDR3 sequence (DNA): TGTGCTAGTGGCCCGCCGCGGGAGCGGGAGGCAGATACGCAGTATTTT.

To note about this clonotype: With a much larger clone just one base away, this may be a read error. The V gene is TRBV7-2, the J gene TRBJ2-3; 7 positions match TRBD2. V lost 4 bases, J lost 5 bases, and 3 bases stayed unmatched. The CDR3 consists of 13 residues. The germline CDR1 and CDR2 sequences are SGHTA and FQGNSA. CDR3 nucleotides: TGTGCCAGCAGCTATGGGGAGGGAGATACGCAGTATTTT. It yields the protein CASSYGEGDTQYF.

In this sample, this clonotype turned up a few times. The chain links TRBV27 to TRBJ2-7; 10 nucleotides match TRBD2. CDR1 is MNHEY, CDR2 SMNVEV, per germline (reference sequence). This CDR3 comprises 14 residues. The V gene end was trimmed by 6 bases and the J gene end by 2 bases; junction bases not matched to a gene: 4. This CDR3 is CASRLAGETYEQYF. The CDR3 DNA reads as TGTGCCAGCAGGCTAGCGGGGGAAACCTACGAGCAGTACTTC.

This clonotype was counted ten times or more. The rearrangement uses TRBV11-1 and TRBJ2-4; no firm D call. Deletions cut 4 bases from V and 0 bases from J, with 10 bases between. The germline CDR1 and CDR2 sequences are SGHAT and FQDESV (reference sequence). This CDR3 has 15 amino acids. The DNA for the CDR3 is TGTGCCAGCAGCTCCCCCTTCCTAGCCAAAAACATTCAGTACTTC. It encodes CASSSPFLAKNIQYF.

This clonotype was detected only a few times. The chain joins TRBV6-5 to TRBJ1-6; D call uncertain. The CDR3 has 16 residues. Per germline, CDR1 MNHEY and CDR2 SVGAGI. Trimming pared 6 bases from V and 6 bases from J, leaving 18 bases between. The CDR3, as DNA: TGTGCCAGCAGCCGCTCCGTACGGAATTTTAATTCACCCCTCCACTTT. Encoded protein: CASSRSVRNFNSPLHF.

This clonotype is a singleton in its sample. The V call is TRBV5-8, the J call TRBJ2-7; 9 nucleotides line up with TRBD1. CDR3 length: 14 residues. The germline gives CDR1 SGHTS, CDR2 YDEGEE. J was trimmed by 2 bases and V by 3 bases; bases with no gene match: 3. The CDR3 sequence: CASSSGTGTYEQYF. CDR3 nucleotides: TGTGCCAGCAGCTCCGGGACAGGGACCTACGAGCAGTACTTC.

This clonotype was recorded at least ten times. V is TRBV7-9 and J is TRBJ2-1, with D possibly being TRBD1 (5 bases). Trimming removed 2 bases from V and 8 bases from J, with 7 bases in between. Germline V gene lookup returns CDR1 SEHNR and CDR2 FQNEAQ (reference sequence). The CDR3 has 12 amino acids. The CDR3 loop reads CASSLQGDEQFF. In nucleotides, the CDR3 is TGTGCCAGCAGCTTACAGGGCGATGAGCAGTTCTTC.

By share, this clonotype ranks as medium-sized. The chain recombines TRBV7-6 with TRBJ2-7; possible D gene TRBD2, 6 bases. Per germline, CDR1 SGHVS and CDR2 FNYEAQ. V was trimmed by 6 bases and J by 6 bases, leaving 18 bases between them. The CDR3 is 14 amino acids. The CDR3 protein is CASSLSGGNGEQYF. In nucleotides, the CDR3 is TGTGCCAGCAGTCTAAGTGGGGGGAACGGCGAGCAGTACTTC. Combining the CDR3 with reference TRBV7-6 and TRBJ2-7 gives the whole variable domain GAGVSQSPRYKVTKRGQDVALRCDPISGHVSLYWYRQALGQGPEFLTYFNYEAQQDKSGLPNDRFSAERPEGSISTLTIQRTEQRDSAMYRCASSLSGGNGEQYFGPGTRLTVT.

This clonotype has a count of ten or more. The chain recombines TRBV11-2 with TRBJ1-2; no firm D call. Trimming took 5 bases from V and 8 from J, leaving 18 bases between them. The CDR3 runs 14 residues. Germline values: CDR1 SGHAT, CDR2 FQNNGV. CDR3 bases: TGTGCCAGCAGCCCGGTTTGGGGAGGGCGAGGCTACACCTTC. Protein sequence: CASSPVWGGRGYTF.

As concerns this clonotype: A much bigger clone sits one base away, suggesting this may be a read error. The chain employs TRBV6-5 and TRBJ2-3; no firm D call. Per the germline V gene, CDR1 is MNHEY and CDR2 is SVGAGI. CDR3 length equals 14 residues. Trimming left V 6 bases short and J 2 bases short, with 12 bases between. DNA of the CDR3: TGTGCCAGCAGGACCAGAGGATTCACAGATACGCAGTATTTT. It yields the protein CASRTRGFTDTQYF.

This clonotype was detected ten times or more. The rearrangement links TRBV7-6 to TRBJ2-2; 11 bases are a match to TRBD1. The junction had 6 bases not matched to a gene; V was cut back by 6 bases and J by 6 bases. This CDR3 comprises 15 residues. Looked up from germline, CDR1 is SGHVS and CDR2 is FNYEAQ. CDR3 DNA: TGTGCCAGCAGTGGACAGGGGGCTGTAGCCGGGGAGCTGTTTTTT. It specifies CASSGQGAVAGELFF.

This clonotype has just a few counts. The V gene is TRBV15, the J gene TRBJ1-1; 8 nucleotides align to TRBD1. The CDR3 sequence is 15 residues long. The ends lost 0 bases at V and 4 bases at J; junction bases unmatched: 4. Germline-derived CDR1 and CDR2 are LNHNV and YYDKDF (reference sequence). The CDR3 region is CATSRDLDRGTEAFF. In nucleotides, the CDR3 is TGTGCCACCAGCAGAGATCTCGACAGGGGCACTGAAGCTTTCTTT.

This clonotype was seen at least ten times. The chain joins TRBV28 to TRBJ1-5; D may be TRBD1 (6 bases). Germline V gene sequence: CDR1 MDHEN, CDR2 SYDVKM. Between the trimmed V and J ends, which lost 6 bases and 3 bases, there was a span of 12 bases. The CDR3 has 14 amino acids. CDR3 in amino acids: CASRWGGHNQPQHF. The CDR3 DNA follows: TGTGCCAGCAGATGGGGGGGCCACAATCAGCCCCAGCATTTT.

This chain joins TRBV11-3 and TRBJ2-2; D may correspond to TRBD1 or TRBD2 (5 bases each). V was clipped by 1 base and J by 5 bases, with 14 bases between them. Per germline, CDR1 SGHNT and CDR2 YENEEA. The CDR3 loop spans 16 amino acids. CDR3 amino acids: CASSLGDGKGTGELFF. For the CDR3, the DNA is TGTGCCAGCAGCTTAGGTGACGGGAAGGGGACCGGGGAGCTGTTTTTT.

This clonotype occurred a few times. The chain's CDR3 is CASSFPGGRNEQFF. CDR3 nucleotides: TGTGCCAGCAGTTTCCCAGGCGGCCGGAATGAGCAGTTCTTC. The chain carries TRBV13 and TRBJ2-1; D gene ambiguous. The CDR3 totals 14 residues. V lost 6 bases and J lost 7, with 16 bases in between. Germline V gene sequence: CDR1 PRHDT, CDR2 FYEKMQ (reference sequence). Full variable domain (outside the CDR3, taken from reference TRBV13 and TRBJ2-1): AAGVIQSPRHLIKEKRETATLKCYPIPRHDTVYWYQQGPGQDPQFLISFYEKMQSDKGSIPDRFSAQQFSDYHSELNMSSLELGDSALYFCASSFPGGRNEQFFGPGTRLTVL.